This T cell receptor (beta chain) is from a study of T cells in localized non-small cell lung cancer (dated by TCRdb to about 2020). For context, the study as a whole: The study examined T cell repertoires in approximately 240 patients with early-stage NSCLC and compared tumors with uninvolved tumor-adjacent lungs. The cohort was made up of roughly 250 treatment-naive NSCLC patients whose localized lung tumors had been resected. A mean age of roughly 66 years was recorded for the NSCLC patients, of whom 129 were male and 107 were female.

V is pared back by 4 bases and J by 1 base, with 2 bases lying between the germline termini. For CDR1 and CDR2, the germline V gene lists SGHRS and YFSETQ. The CDR3 covers 11 residues, taking in both the cysteine and the phenylalanine. Here the CDR3 DNA is all that survives: 33 bases in frame from base 1. At diagnosis, peripheral blood, uninvolved tumor-adjacent lung and tumor were collected and were preserved as a mix of fresh-frozen and FFPE material. For TCR repertoire profiling, blood samples were analyzed as peripheral blood mononuclear cells. The immunoSEQ Assay was used to sequence TCR beta CDR3 regions from DNA. For the original study's pipeline: To compute T cell density, TCR beta template counts were normalized to usable DNA, which was estimated by amplifying housekeeping genes. Richness was estimated using the preseqR package, with extrapolation to 400,000 templates for PBMC samples and to 120,000 templates for tissue samples. Clonality was taken to be one minus Pielou's evenness. To identify tissue-enriched TCRs, differential abundance testing was run on productive amino-acid clonotypes with a minimum total count of 5 and an alpha of 0.1. The Jaccard Index and the Morisita Overlap Index were used to quantify repertoire overlap between compartments. GLIPH grouped TCR beta CDR3s together with public tetramer-defined viral CDR3s, and a viral motif had to include at least three viral sequences and also show V-gene enrichment. The source is immuneACCESS, and TCRdb retained only in-frame sequences with V and J called. Part of the clones is not carried over; for the studies checked, unresolved V genes explain less than half of this, and the remainder is unexplained. The DNA was the basis for D and trimming; V, J and clone size are from that table. The table for this sample lists roughly 27,000 clones; approximately 90% of them were counted only once. The ten largest make up roughly 27% of the sample.

About this clone: Its antigen is unknown. One base away there is no much larger clone; base qualities are not given.

Summary of the overall study and its limitations: Since the design was exploratory, TCR variables were selected using unadjusted p-values with no false-discovery rate correction. Of the top 100 tumor clones, a median of roughly 56 were detected in paired uninvolved adjacent lung; under 35 were also among that lung's top 100. Longer overall survival was associated with higher blood T cell density, whereas shorter survival was associated with higher adjacent-lung clonality. The highest T cell clonality was observed in uninvolved tumor-adjacent lung, where clonality exceeded that of tumor, suggesting that antigenic responses were more focused in uninvolved tumor-adjacent lung. Because multi-region tumor sequencing was not done, intratumor heterogeneity could not be ruled out.

This clonotype originated in a female donor of 60 years or more with stage I lung adenocarcinoma. Recombination linked TRBV5-1 to TRBJ2-5; the D gene assignment is ambiguous. Source: peripheral blood, taken before any cancer treatment. The CDR3 in this case is CASSLQETQYF. The DNA reads as follows: TGCGCCAGCAGCCTCCAAGAGACCCAGTACTTC.